Below are 12 T cell receptor beta chains sequenced from a single sample in a study of CD8+ T cells in alopecia areata. Described treatment: oral pan-JAK inhibitor, 5-10 mg twice daily. In each case, RNA was isolated and then reverse transcribed into cDNA as the sequencing template. The protocol was immunoSEQ multiplex PCR, while the TCRdb copy is restricted to in-frame clones and leaves out a portion. The sample has 200,000 to 250,000 clones, around two fifths seen once. The sequencing here drew on CD4+ T cells sorted from blood, taken between weeks 30 and 35, from a patient treated with tofacitinib. The receptors shown here come from a human donor with alopecia areata.

This clone was detected only a few times. The gene calls are TRBV6-5 and TRBJ2-7, with TRBD1 as a possible D gene (6 bases). V gave up 5 bases and J gave up 3 bases, with 14 bases separating them. The CDR3 has 14 residues. Germline CDR1 MNHEY, CDR2 SVGAGI. CDR3 bases: TGTGCCAGCAGTCGGACAAGGGGGAGCTACGAGCAGTACTTC. It specifies CASSRTRGSYEQYF.

This clone was found a few times. The rearrangement links TRBV7-9 to TRBJ1-2; D remains ambiguous. This CDR3 comprises 12 residues. The ends were cut back, 3 bases at V and 2 bases at J, with 4 bases in the middle. CDR1 and CDR2 from the germline V gene are SEHNR and FQNEAQ (reference sequence). CDR3 in amino acids: CASSFENYGYTF. CDR3 nucleotides: TGTGCCAGCAGCTTTGAAAACTATGGCTACACCTTC.

V usage is TRBV5-1 and J usage is TRBJ2-6, with D possibly being TRBD2 (6 bases). CDR3 length: 15 residues. CDR1 and CDR2 (germline): SGHRS, YFSETQ. The germline V and J ends were trimmed by 0 bases and 4 bases, with 8 bases remaining between them. The CDR3 coding sequence is TGCGCCAGCAGCTTGGCCGGGAGAGGGGCCAACGTCCTGACTTTC. This sequence encodes CASSLAGRGANVLTF.

This chain's CDR3 is CASSRGQLNTGELFF. The CDR3 coding sequence is TGCGCCAGCAGCCGGGGACAGCTGAACACCGGGGAGCTGTTTTTT. The chain carries TRBV5-1 and TRBJ2-2, with 7 bases identical to TRBD1. Germline V gene sequence: CDR1 SGHRS, CDR2 YFSETQ. This CDR3 has 15 amino acids. Germline trimming cut 4 bases from V and 1 base from J; bases unmatched to any gene: 4.

The rearrangement joins TRBV6-1 to TRBJ1-1; D may be TRBD1 (5 bases). The CDR3 has 16 residues. Germline V gene data show CDR1 as MNHNS and CDR2 as SASEGT. With 2 bases removed from V and 4 bases from J, the gap between germline ends came to 17 bases. For the CDR3, the DNA is TGTGCCAGCAGTGAAAGGATGGGGACCCTTGGCACTGAAGCTTTCTTT. Its protein product is CASSERMGTLGTEAFF.

The rearrangement uses TRBV21-1 and TRBJ2-5; no DNA check was done on the table's D call, TRBD1. TRBV21-1 is described as a pseudogene. The CDR3 is 17 amino acids. CDR3 DNA sequence: TGTGCCAGCAGCAAAGGCCCTCGGACAGGGTCTGGGGAGACCCAGTACTTC. Translated: CASSKGPRTGSGETQYF.

This clone was picked up a small number of times. V gene TRBV18 combines with J gene TRBJ2-1, with 9 bases fitting TRBD2. CDR1 and CDR2 (germline): KGHSH, LQKENI. CDR3 length: 17 amino acids. V lost 3 bases and J lost 1; bases outside the gene matches: 7. The CDR3 sequence: CASSPQLAGASYNEQFF. DNA of the CDR3: TGTGCCAGCTCACCTCAGTTAGCGGGAGCGTCCTACAATGAGCAGTTCTTC.

This clone was seen a handful of times. The CDR3 region is CASSEYQPGKGKQYF. CDR3 sequence (DNA): TGTGCCAGCAGTGAATACCAGCCAGGGAAGGGTAAGCAGTACTTC. The rearrangement links TRBV25-1 to TRBJ2-7; perhaps TRBD1 as D (5 bases). The germline V gene encodes CDR1 MGHDK and CDR2 SYGVNS. The CDR3 runs 15 residues. Between the trimmed V and J ends, which lost 0 bases and 8 bases, there was a span of 17 bases.

The rearrangement links TRBV9 to TRBJ1-2; D unclear. V lost 0 bases and J 2 bases, leaving 5 bases between the germline ends. Germline V gene data show CDR1 as SGDLS and CDR2 as YYNGEE. The CDR3 totals 13 residues. This chain's CDR3 is CASSVVGNYGYTF. The CDR3 DNA sequence: TGTGCCAGCAGCGTAGTTGGAAACTATGGCTACACCTTC. The variable domain in full, completed from reference TRBV9 and TRBJ1-2, reads DSGVTQTPKHLITATGQRVTLRCSPRSGDLSVYWYQQSLDQGLQFLIQYYNGEERAKGNILERFSAQQFPDLHSELNLSSLELGDSALYFCASSVVGNYGYTFGSGTRLTVV.

V gene TRBV11-1 combines with J gene TRBJ2-1; D might be TRBD1 or TRBD2, each matching 5 bases. The CDR3 runs to 16 residues. Trimming removed 5 bases at V and 8 bases at J, with 22 bases between. Germline V gene lookup returns CDR1 SGHAT and CDR2 FQDESV (reference sequence). The CDR3 here is CASSRTTSGAGDEQFF. CDR3 nucleotides: TGTGCCAGCAGCCGAACAACCTCCGGGGCCGGCGATGAGCAGTTCTTC.

This clone was counted a few times. The chain joins TRBV27 to TRBJ1-2; D is uncertain. The V end was cut by 4 bases, the J end by 2 bases, with 11 bases between. Germline V CDR1 and CDR2: MNHEY, SMNVEV (reference sequence). The CDR3 loop spans 14 amino acids. This CDR3 reads CASSSHWGNYGYTF. In nucleotides, the CDR3 is TGTGCCAGCAGTTCCCATTGGGGAAACTATGGCTACACCTTC.

The CDR3 DNA is TGTGCCAGCAGCTTGCGGGGGAACACTGAAGCTTTCTTT. This translates into CASSLRGNTEAFF. The chain joins TRBV5-6 to TRBJ1-1; D is ambiguous. This CDR3 contains 13 residues. Germline CDR1 and CDR2: SGHDT and YYEEEE. V was trimmed by 1 base and J by 1 base, leaving 5 bases between them. The variable domain in full, with the rest retrieved from reference TRBV5-6 and TRBJ1-1, is DAGVTQSPTHLIKTRGQQVTLRCSPKSGHDTVSWYQQALGQGPQFIFQYYEEEERQRGNFPDRFSGHQFPNYSSELNVNALLLGDSALYLCASSLRGNTEAFFGQGTRLTVV.